This TCR beta chain was captured by sequencing in a study of vaccination and CD4 T cells after COVID-19 (dated by TCRdb to 2021 to 2024). Regarding the study in general: SARS-CoV-2 positivity had been established in the convalescent patients by nasal swab PCR, and mild disease was recorded in roughly 10 of these patients and severe disease in one. In the convalescent cohort there were six males and four females, among whom were two Hispanic individuals, seven Caucasians, two Asians and one multiracial person. Two doses of either the Pfizer-BioNTech BNT162b2 vaccine (n=8) or the Moderna mRNA-1273 vaccine (n=2) were administered to participants. Post-COVID blood samples from convalescent patients were collected a median of about 100 days after diagnosis, with a range of roughly 35 to 161 days. Post-vaccine blood samples were obtained a median of approximately 70 days after the second vaccine dose, with a range of about 14 to 241 days. The cultures were stimulated with overlapping spike peptide pools from SARS-CoV-2 and from the common cold coronaviruses HCoV-NL63, HCoV-OC43 and HCoV-229E. Control cultures received a CEFX viral epitope pool as the positive control, an HIV-1 Nef peptide pool as the negative control, or no peptide. In some eleven COVID-19 convalescent patients and a handful of infection-naive healthy vaccine recipients, researchers compared the spike-specific CD4+ TCR repertoire from before mRNA vaccination with the repertoire from after. The study at large found these results: Of the vaccine-specific clones in convalescent patients, 304 of 307, or nearly all, reacted only to SARS-CoV-2 spike and did not cross-react with common cold coronaviruses. Only a relatively small number of convalescent patients were included in the study, and early timepoints following natural infection were not analyzed. In convalescent patients, a median about 90% of post-vaccine SARS-CoV-2-reactive clones were detected only after vaccination, and vaccine-specific priming was suggested by this finding. Although the median number of SARS-CoV-2-reactive clonotypes went up from 20 to 25 after infection to 38 after vaccination, the increase was not significant.

The method was PCR. At the Johns Hopkins FTIC core, DNA from the cultured CD4+ T cells underwent TCR sequencing with the Oncomine TCR Beta short-read assay. The QIAamp micro DNA kit was used to extract genomic DNA from the cultured CD4+ T cells. Oncomine TCR Beta libraries made from cultured CD4+ T cells were pooled using unique dual indexes and sequenced on an Illumina iSeq 100. The source study handled its data this way. Non-productive sequences were removed, and CDR3s that did not start with C, did not end with F or W, or were shorter than 7 amino acids were discarded. Antigen-specific clonotypes were identified using the MANAFEST web application through comparison of peptide-stimulated wells with reference and other culture wells. An FDR below 0.05, an odds ratio above 5, and a productive frequency above 0.1% in at least two of three replicate wells were required for clones to be considered positive. A clonotype counted as cross-reactive if it showed significant expansion both in the SARS-CoV-2 spike wells and in at least one common cold coronavirus spike condition. Levenshtein distances (stringdist) and unrooted phylogenetic trees (ape) in R version 3.6.1 were used to assess CDR3 homology. TCRdb passed the public sequencing reads through fastp at Q25 and MiXCR, retaining productive beta sequences. One record per CDR3 amino acid sequence lists the most common genes and DNA. TCRdb's processing, not the study's, gives the V and J calls here. In this sample the table shows fewer than 20,000 distinct CDR3 sequences, approximately 65% of which occur a single time. Around a sixth of the sample goes to the ten largest clones.

Sample treatment or condition, as interpreted from the label and publication: roughly 11-day PBMC culture with coronavirus spike peptide pools or control peptides (ViraFEST assay). The study used the ViraFEST assay, which expanded antigen-specific T cells with peptide pools and then identified expanded clonotypes by TCR sequencing. The convalescent patients' positive SARS-CoV-2 PCR tests were from March to December 2020, which was before the Alpha, Beta and Delta variants emerged in the United States. Around 2 million PBMCs per well were cultured in IMDM with roughly 5% human AB serum and approximately 9.1 IU/ml IL-2, plus 10 ug/ml peptide pools. On days 3 and 7, half of the culture medium was replaced with fresh IL-2-containing medium. Once the cells had been in culture for less than 11 days, the EasySep CD4+ T cell isolation kit was used to isolate CD4+ T cells by negative selection. PBMCs were separated from whole blood using Ficoll-Paque Plus gradient centrifugation and then either used fresh or cryopreserved at -140C. In general, triplicate wells were set up for every culture condition.

Comments on this clonotype: Its binding antigen is unknown. Base qualities are not provided; no much larger clone lies one nucleotide away.

Trimming removed 5 bases from V and 5 bases from J, leaving 15 bases between the germline ends. In the germline V gene (reference sequence), CDR1 corresponds to MNHEY and CDR2 to SMNVEV. Taken from cysteine to phenylalanine, the CDR3 has 14 residues. Just CDR3 DNA is preserved here, 42 bases in frame from base 1. Sequenced input: CD4+ T cells from blood, cultured in vitro. The rearrangement combines TRBV27 with TRBJ2-5, with TRBD2 tentatively as D gene (5 bases match). This TCR came from a human donor who had recovered from COVID-19. The DNA sequence is given as TGTGCCAGCAGTCCCGGGGTCCGGCCGGAGACCCAGTACTTC. This gives the protein CASSPGVRPETQYF.